These 14 T cell receptor beta chains came from one sample sequenced in a study of tissue T cells after allogeneic stem cell transplantation. Time point denoted: mouse harvest day 14 after allogeneic transplant. Each mouse received 10^7 T-cell-depleted marrow cells plus 10^6 splenic CD5+ T cells by tail vein. Profiling relied on immunoSEQ multiplex PCR, and the TCRdb table lists in-frame clones only, not all of them. The sample shows a few thousand clones, approximately 30% of them seen only once. Sequenced: skin. These TCRs come from a female BALB/c mouse given C57BL/6 T cells with graft-versus-host disease after an allogeneic hematopoietic cell transplant.

This clone is medium-sized by share. Gene names are mouse gene names. The CDR3 goes on 1 residue after the read ends, and that part is filled in from the germline J gene. The chain recombines TRBV26 with TRBJ1-2, with D possibly being TRBD1 (5 bases). V was clipped by 2 bases and J by 4 bases, with 5 bases between them. This CDR3 is 12 amino acids long. Germline lookup yields CDR1 KGHPV and CDR2 FQNQEV (reference sequence). This CDR3 is CASSLQGSDYTF. Partial CDR3 DNA: TGTGCCAGCAGTCTGCAGGGCTCCGACTACACC.

As to this clone: Gene names are the mouse ones. The CDR3 end is not reached by the read, which stops 1 residue before it; the germline J gene fills it in. The chain employs TRBV26 and TRBJ1-1; no clear D gene. Germline values: CDR1 KGHPV, CDR2 FQNQEV (reference sequence). Trimming cost V 2 bases and J 1 base, with 5 bases left between them. The CDR3 totals 13 residues. This chain's CDR3 is CASSLGRNTEVFF. The CDR3 bases that were read are TGTGCCAGCAGTCTGGGCAGAAACACAGAAGTCTTC.

Note on this clone: All gene names here are mouse names. CDR3 bases read: TGTGCCAGCAGCTACTGGGGGCCCCAAGACACCCAGTAC. Residues: CASSYWGPQDTQY. The CDR3 in full is CASSYWGPQDTQYF. The rearrangement joins TRBV3 to TRBJ2-5; 8 bases match TRBD2. The CDR3 goes on 1 residue after the read ends, and that part is filled in from the germline J gene. Germline CDR1 and CDR2: SNHLY and FYNGKV (reference sequence). The CDR3 length is 14 residues. V dropped 4 bases and J dropped 2; count of bases not matched to a gene: 2. Full variable domain (outside the CDR3, taken from reference TRBV3 and TRBJ2-5): GPKVLQIPSHQIIDMGQMVTLNCDPVSNHLYFYWYKQILGQQMEFLVNFYNGKVMEKSKLFKDQFSVERPDGSYFTLKIQPTALEDSAVYFCASSYWGPQDTQYFGPGTRLLVL.

Concerning this clone itself: The genes and germline here are from mouse. The read comes to an end 1 residue before the CDR3 does, leaving the germline J gene to fill in the end. The chain combines TRBV12-1 with TRBJ2-5, with a tentative D call TRBD2 (5 bases). V was pared by 4 bases and J by 0 bases, with 10 bases between. CDR1 is SGHSN, CDR2 HYEKVE, per germline. CDR3 length equals 14 residues. CDR3 bases read: TGTGCCAGCTCCCCTGGGCTTAACCAAGACACCCAGTAC. Its translation: CASSPGLNQDTQY. The CDR3 as a whole reads CASSPGLNQDTQYF.

In its sample, this clone was seen once. Genes here carry mouse names. The CDR3 is cut off 1 residue early in the read; its end comes from the germline J gene. This sequence joins TRBV16 and TRBJ1-1; no firm D call. Germline CDR1 and CDR2: SGHSA and FRNQAP. CDR3 length equals 13 residues. Trimming removed 0 bases at V and 1 base at J, with 3 bases between. The CDR3 DNA, read in part, is TGTGCAAGCAGCTTAGATCTGAACACAGAAGTCTTC. Its translation is CASSLDLNTEVF. In full, the CDR3 is CASSLDLNTEVFF.

This clone is medium-sized by share. Mouse gene names and germline throughout. The read stops 1 residue short of the end of the CDR3; the missing end is completed from the germline J gene. J is TRBJ1-3 and V is TRBV12-1; 11 bases are shared with TRBD1. Germline values: CDR1 SGHSN, CDR2 HYEKVE. After removal of 4 bases from V and 4 bases from J, the junction contained 2 bases not matched to a gene. The CDR3 covers 14 residues. CDR3 protein: CASSGDRGGNTLYF. CDR3 DNA (partial): TGTGCCAGCTCCGGGGACAGGGGGGGAAATACGCTCTAT.

This clone was seen a few times. Gene names and germline match the mouse. The read is 1 residue too short to cover the CDR3 end, so that end is filled in from the germline J gene. This chain uses TRBV15 with TRBJ2-7, with unresolved D. The V end was cut by 2 bases, the J end by 4 bases, with 9 bases between. Germline V gene lookup returns CDR1 SGHND and CDR2 FRSKSL. CDR3 size: 13 residues. The CDR3 spells CASSLIGTYEQYF. CDR3 bases read: TGTGCCAGCAGTTTAATCGGCACATATGAACAGTAC.

About this clone itself: Mouse names are used for the genes. CDR3 DNA (partial): TGTGCCAGCAGCTTCGGGACAGCAAACACAGAAGTCTTC. It encodes CASSFGTANTEVF. The complete CDR3 reads CASSFGTANTEVFF. V gene TRBV3 combines with J gene TRBJ1-1, with 7 bases aligning to TRBD1. The read gets to within 1 residue of the CDR3 end, and the germline J gene fills in the rest. V was clipped by 3 bases and J by 0 bases; unmatched bases: 1. The CDR3 is 14 amino acids. CDR1 SNHLY and CDR2 FYNGKV come from the germline V gene (reference sequence).

A note on this clone: The germline and genes are mouse ones. The CDR3 is cut off 1 residue early in the read; its end comes from the germline J gene. V gene TRBV13-2 combines with J gene TRBJ1-6; D remains unclear. TRBJ1-6 is treated as an ORF (open reading frame) with a function not yet certain. The CDR3 runs to 14 residues. Germline V gives CDR1 NNHNN, CDR2 SYGAGS (reference sequence). Trimming shortened V by 2 bases and J by 6 bases, and 9 bases separated the two germline ends. This chain's CDR3 is CASGDLHRNSPLYF. The CDR3 bases that were read are TGTGCCAGCGGTGACCTCCACCGTAATTCGCCCCTCTAC.

As concerns this clone: Gene names follow the mouse nomenclature. The read ends 1 residue before the CDR3 terminus; that terminus is restored from the germline J gene. The J gene is TRBJ2-3, the V gene TRBV26, with no clear D. The ends were cut back, 2 bases at V and 0 bases at J, with 6 bases in the middle. CDR1 KGHPV and CDR2 FQNQEV come from the germline V gene (reference sequence). The CDR3 contains 14 residues. The CDR3 reads CASSLKASAETLYF. CDR3 DNA (partial): TGTGCCAGCAGTCTGAAAGCTAGTGCAGAAACGCTGTAT.

This clone appeared a few times. Germline and genes: mouse. The read is 1 residue too short to cover the CDR3 end, so that end is filled in from the germline J gene. The V and J genes are TRBV31 and TRBJ2-4; D is unresolved. Trimming cost V 0 bases and J 3 bases, with 4 bases left between them. Germline V gene lookup returns CDR1 GKSSPN and CDR2 SITVG. The CDR3 length is 12 residues. The CDR3 sequence is CAWSLKQNTLYF. The DNA read from the CDR3 is TGTGCCTGGAGTCTAAAGCAAAACACCTTGTAC.

By proportion, this clone is medium-sized. Mouse names are used for the genes. The read falls 1 residue short of the CDR3 end, and the missing part is taken from the germline J gene. The chain links TRBV16 to TRBJ2-7; no clear D. The CDR3 runs 12 residues. Germline CDR1 reads SGHSA; CDR2 reads FRNQAP. Deletions cut 7 bases from V and 0 bases from J, with 7 bases between. The sequenced part of the CDR3 DNA is TGTGCAAGCAAAACAGACTCCTATGAACAGTAC. Residues: CASKTDSYEQY. The full-length CDR3 reads as CASKTDSYEQYF.

In its sample, this clone is medium-sized. The gene symbols are mouse symbols. The read gets to within 1 residue of the CDR3 end, and the germline J gene fills in the rest. The chain is built from TRBV26 and TRBJ1-3; D is unclear. There are 14 residues in the CDR3. Germline V lookup: CDR1 KGHPV, CDR2 FQNQEV (reference sequence). V lost 6 bases and J lost 0, with 9 bases in between. The part of the CDR3 DNA that was read is TGTGCCAGCAGGACGACATATTCTGGAAATACGCTCTAT. Translation: CASRTTYSGNTLY. The complete CDR3 reads CASRTTYSGNTLYF.

A word on this clone: The genes and germline here are from mouse. The sequence runs out 1 residue before the end of the CDR3; the remainder is reconstructed from the germline J gene. The rearrangement uses TRBV12-1 and TRBJ2-5; 8 bases are a match to TRBD2. The V segment lost 1 base and the J segment 4 bases; nucleotides outside the gene matches: 3. This CDR3 has 14 amino acids. Germline V gives CDR1 SGHSN, CDR2 HYEKVE. The DNA read from the CDR3 is TGTGCCAGCTCTCTTCCCTGGGGGGAAGACACCCAGTAC. This codes for CASSLPWGEDTQY. The whole CDR3 reads CASSLPWGEDTQYF. Looking up the rest from reference TRBV12-1 and TRBJ2-5 gives the full variable domain: DSGVVQSPRHIIKEKGGRSVLTCIPISGHSNVVWYQQTLGKELKFLIQHYEKVERDKGFLPSRFSVQQFDDYHSEMNMSALELEDSAMYFCASSLPWGEDTQYFGPGTRLLVL.